This is a list of T cell receptor beta chains from one sample in a study of liver allograft versus peripheral blood T cells. TCRdb processed the reads anew with MiXCR; each CDR3 protein has one entry. The table lists approximately 2,300 distinct CDR3 sequences, over 15% of them singletons. The receptors originated from a human patient who had a liver transplant. A share of the T cells may be of graft donor origin. Both conserved end residues are part of each CDR3. A D gene is named only where the DNA matches it firmly. Size is stated for part of the rows, as once, few or many counts, or as a class when the clone is expanded.

clone size,V gene,D gene,J gene,CDR3 protein,CDR3 DNA
.,TRBV20-1,TRBD2,TRBJ2-2,CSAPQNPLTSGSNTGELFF,TGCAGTGCTCCCCAGAACCCTTTGACTAGCGGGTCGAACACCGGGGAGCTGTTTTTT
medium-sized,TRBV19,.,TRBJ1-1,CASSIEGTWTEAFF,TGTGCCAGTAGTATAGAGGGGACATGGACTGAAGCTTTCTTT
medium-sized,TRBV19,.,TRBJ1-5,CASSMSPGNQPQHF,TGTGCCAGTAGTATGTCTCCGGGCAATCAGCCCCAGCATTTT
large,TRBV19,TRBD1,TRBJ1-6,CASRSTGQGWGSPLHF,TGTGCCAGTAGATCAACTGGACAGGGTTGGGGTTCACCCCTCCACTTT
few,TRBV7-9,.,TRBJ2-1,CASSFAASRGDEQFF,TGTGCCAGCAGCTTCGCGGCCAGTAGGGGCGATGAGCAGTTCTTC
.,TRBV28,TRBD1,TRBJ1-4,CASSWTGGDEKLFF,TGTGCCAGCAGTTGGACAGGGGGGGATGAAAAACTGTTTTTT
medium-sized,TRBV7-2,.,TRBJ2-3,CASSSPNIVLDTQYF,TGTGCCAGCAGCTCCCCAAACATAGTTCTAGATACGCAGTATTTT
many,TRBV7-2,.,TRBJ2-7,CASSLPRQELSYEQYF,TGTGCCAGCAGCTTACCCCGACAGGAATTGTCCTACGAGCAGTACTTC
few,TRBV19,.,TRBJ2-1,CASSIASDYPLNEQFF,TGTGCCAGTAGTATAGCATCGGACTACCCCCTTAATGAGCAGTTCTTC
medium-sized,TRBV6-5,.,TRBJ1-1,CASSYSMGAWTEAFF,TGTGCCAGCAGTTACTCGATGGGGGCCTGGACTGAAGCTTTCTTT
medium-sized,TRBV6-1,.,TRBJ1-1,CASSGPGGAGNTEAFF,TGTGCCAGCAGTGGCCCGGGGGGGGCAGGGAACACTGAAGCTTTCTTT
medium-sized,TRBV9,TRBD1,TRBJ1-1,CASSGGQGANTEAFF,TGTGCCAGCAGCGGGGGACAGGGGGCGAACACTGAAGCTTTCTTT
medium-sized,TRBV9,TRBD2,TRBJ2-3,CASSVRGREGDTQYF,TGTGCCAGCAGCGTTCGGGGGCGGGAGGGAGATACGCAGTATTTT
few,TRBV30,.,TRBJ2-5,CAWSVISETQYF,TGTGCCTGGAGTGTCATCTCGGAGACCCAGTACTTC
medium-sized,TRBV12-5,.,TRBJ1-1,CASGLVLAVIGDRWLTEAFF,TGTGCTAGTGGTTTGGTACTGGCCGTCATCGGAGATCGGTGGTTGACTGAAGCTTTCTTT
many,TRBV7-2,TRBD1,TRBJ2-7,CASSLGGRGRISYEQYF,TGTGCCAGCAGCTTAGGCGGCAGGGGGCGGATTTCCTACGAGCAGTACTTC
.,TRBV19,TRBD1,TRBJ2-3,CASSKRDRGEVGTDTQYF,TGTGCCAGTAGTAAACGGGACAGGGGGGAGGTAGGCACAGATACGCAGTATTTT
few,TRBV20-1,TRBD1,TRBJ2-5,CSADPGQGESETQYF,TGCAGTGCTGACCCGGGACAGGGGGAATCAGAGACCCAGTACTTC
medium-sized,TRBV19,TRBD1,TRBJ2-7,CASSQGQVTYYEQYF,TGTGCCAGTAGCCAAGGACAGGTGACCTACTACGAGCAGTACTTC
few,TRBV30,.,TRBJ1-5,CAWSLGQHSNQPQHF,TGTGCCTGGAGTCTGGGTCAGCATAGCAATCAGCCCCAGCATTTT
.,TRBV2,TRBD1,TRBJ1-4,CASRDRGPNEKLFF,TGTGCCAGCAGAGACAGGGGGCCTAATGAAAAACTGTTTTTT
medium-sized,TRBV14,.,TRBJ1-1,CASSQDAGYTEAFF,TGTGCCAGCAGCCAAGATGCCGGGTACACTGAAGCTTTCTTT
.,TRBV7-2,.,TRBJ2-7,CASSYGWGELVFHEQYF,TGTGCCAGCAGTTACGGGTGGGGGGAGCTAGTATTCCACGAGCAGTACTTC
medium-sized,TRBV18,.,TRBJ2-5,CASSPYQETQYF,TGTGCCAGCTCACCGTACCAAGAGACCCAGTACTTC
medium-sized,TRBV15,.,TRBJ1-2,CATSRPAGEGYTF,TGTGCCACCAGCAGACCTGCTGGGGAGGGCTACACCTTC
few,TRBV28,.,TRBJ2-7,CASSFMTGHYEQYF,TGTGCCAGCAGTTTCATGACAGGCCACTACGAGCAGTACTTC
few,TRBV6-6,.,TRBJ1-4,CASSGDTTNEKLFF,TGTGCCAGCAGTGGGGATACAACTAATGAAAAACTGTTTTTT
.,TRBV5-5,.,TRBJ2-7,CASSLLAVEQYF,TGTGCCAGCAGCTTACTAGCTGTCGAGCAGTACTTC
medium-sized,TRBV6-5,.,TRBJ1-2,CASSSGTLLRNYGYTF,TGTGCCAGCAGTTCCGGGACACTCCTACGGAACTATGGCTACACCTTC
medium-sized,TRBV6-6,TRBD1,TRBJ1-3,CASSYDSGTEDDTIYF,TGTGCCAGCAGTTACGACTCCGGGACAGAGGATGACACCATATATTTT
few,TRBV9,.,TRBJ2-7,CASSVGGVAYEQYF,TGTGCCAGCAGCGTAGGAGGGGTCGCCTACGAGCAGTACTTC
many,TRBV28,.,TRBJ1-5,CASTLEGQNQPQHF,TGTGCCAGCACCTTGGAGGGGCAAAATCAGCCCCAGCATTTT
medium-sized,TRBV7-9,.,TRBJ1-1,CASTPGSSAEAFF,TGTGCCAGCACCCCGGGGTCGAGCGCTGAAGCTTTCTTT
few,TRBV9,.,TRBJ2-7,CASSGTRGYEQYF,TGTGCCAGCAGCGGGACCAGGGGATACGAGCAGTACTTC
few,TRBV12-3/TRBV12-4,TRBD2,TRBJ2-6,CASSWGGGANVLTF,TGTGCCAGCAGTTGGGGGGGTGGGGCCAACGTCCTGACTTTC
few,TRBV20-1,TRBD1,TRBJ2-7,CSATDRGFWEQYF,TGCAGTGCTACGGACAGGGGTTTTTGGGAGCAGTACTTC
many,TRBV14,TRBD1,TRBJ2-1,CASSPGTGGNEQFF,TGTGCCAGCAGCCCGGGGACAGGGGGCAATGAGCAGTTCTTC
medium-sized,TRBV27,TRBD1,TRBJ1-5,CASSAYQGAGQPQHF,TGTGCCAGCAGTGCATACCAGGGGGCCGGTCAGCCCCAGCATTTT
medium-sized,TRBV6-5,.,TRBJ2-1,CASSYSIGERLDEQFF,TGTGCCAGCAGTTACTCGATTGGCGAGCGCTTAGATGAGCAGTTCTTC
.,TRBV12-3/TRBV12-4,.,TRBJ2-7,CASSLRLGRYEQYF,TGTGCCAGCAGTTTAAGACTAGGAAGATACGAGCAGTACTTC
medium-sized,TRBV19,.,TRBJ2-7,CASSIDPWNYEQYF,TGTGCCAGTAGTATAGATCCTTGGAACTACGAGCAGTACTTC
many,TRBV28,.,TRBJ1-5,CASSGPLVYSNQPQHF,TGTGCCAGCAGTGGCCCACTCGTATATAGCAATCAGCCCCAGCATTTT
many,TRBV27,TRBD1,TRBJ2-1,CASSPGTGAYNEQFF,TGTGCCAGCAGTCCAGGGACAGGCGCCTACAATGAGCAGTTCTTC
few,TRBV7-9,TRBD2,TRBJ2-1,CASSLPGGGANEQFF,TGTGCCAGCAGCCTCCCGGGGGGGGGGGCTAATGAGCAGTTCTTC
medium-sized,TRBV27,.,TRBJ2-1,CASSANSNEQFF,TGTGCCAGCAGCGCGAATAGCAATGAGCAGTTCTTC
medium-sized,TRBV6-5,.,TRBJ1-4,CASSYYGPEEKLFF,TGTGCCAGCAGTTACTACGGACCGGAGGAAAAACTGTTTTTT
large,TRBV30,.,TRBJ2-5,CAWSGGAHQETQYF,TGTGCCTGGAGTGGGGGGGCCCATCAAGAGACCCAGTACTTC
few,TRBV9,TRBD1,TRBJ1-5,CASSVGDRAYSNQPQHF,TGTGCCAGCAGCGTAGGGGACAGGGCGTATAGCAATCAGCCCCAGCATTTT
.,TRBV9,.,TRBJ2-3,CASSVGWGSPGDTQYF,TGTGCCAGCAGCGTAGGATGGGGGTCCCCCGGGGATACGCAGTATTTT
many,TRBV27,TRBD1,TRBJ1-2,CASSSVDRGYYGYTF,TGTGCCAGCAGTTCCGTGGACAGGGGGTACTATGGCTACACCTTC
few,TRBV30,TRBD1,TRBJ1-6,CAWSLQGKSPLHF,TGTGCCTGGAGTCTACAGGGGAAATCACCCCTCCACTTT
.,TRBV12-3/TRBV12-4,TRBD1,TRBJ2-2,CASSFNRGVGELFF,TGTGCCAGCAGTTTTAACAGGGGTGTCGGGGAGCTGTTTTTT
many,TRBV6-5,TRBD2,TRBJ2-5,CASSLYPGLGQETQYF,TGTGCCAGCAGTTTATATCCGGGACTAGGCCAAGAGACCCAGTACTTC
.,TRBV27,.,TRBJ1-5,CASSLFWGGNQPQHF,TGTGCCAGCAGTTTATTTTGGGGGGGCAATCAGCCCCAGCATTTT
medium-sized,TRBV7-9,.,TRBJ1-1,CASTGMNTEAFF,TGTGCCAGCACGGGAATGAACACTGAAGCTTTCTTT
medium-sized,TRBV30,.,TRBJ1-1,CAWSGDYLQAEAFF,TGTGCCTGGAGCGGTGACTATCTCCAGGCTGAAGCTTTCTTT
.,TRBV27,TRBD1,TRBJ1-1,CASSTFEGTGNTEAFF,TGTGCCAGCAGTACATTTGAAGGGACAGGGAACACTGAAGCTTTCTTT
.,TRBV20-1,.,TRBJ2-3,CSARDLGPADTQYF,TGCAGTGCTAGAGACCTCGGACCCGCAGATACGCAGTATTTT
few,TRBV12-3/TRBV12-4,TRBD1,TRBJ1-1,CASSQGQGETEAFF,TGTGCCAGCAGTCAGGGACAGGGGGAAACTGAAGCTTTCTTT
.,TRBV9,.,TRBJ2-7,CASSSSVGDEQYF,.